At least ten counts were recorded for the clone carrying this TCR beta chain. V was pared by 1 base and J by 7 bases, with 10 bases between. CDR1 is SGHTA, CDR2 FQGNSA, per germline. This CDR3 contains 14 residues. The sample comes from a study of T cells in Graves' hyperthyroidism and ophthalmopathy. Amplified regions were TCR beta CDR3 sequences from RNA transcripts. When the TCR CDR3 underwent first-round RT-PCR, the HTBI primer set was used. TCRdb fed the multiplex PCR reads into MiXCR, producing one record per CDR3 protein. The table lists 400,000 to 600,000 distinct CDR3 sequences, 15% to 20% of them singletons. Clinical Activity Scores of at least 3, NOSPECS grades of at least 4 and durations under 3 months characterized ophthalmopathy patients.

The TCR originated in a woman in her 30s with Graves' ophthalmopathy. The sample was blood. The V call is TRBV7-2, the J call TRBJ1-4, with D possibly being TRBD1 (6 bases). The CDR3 loop is CASSLEGRGEKLFF. The CDR3 DNA follows: TGTGCCAGCAGCTTAGAAGGCAGGGGTGAAAAACTGTTTTTT.